Following are 9 T cell receptor beta chains from one sample sequenced in a study of long-term antiretroviral therapy in people with HIV. Running of the v3.0 immunoSEQ assay took place at survey level. Measured with immunoSEQ multiplex PCR; TCRdb has only the in-frame clones, and not every one. The sample has approximately 30,000 clones; roughly 84% are singletons. This specimen consisted of unsorted PBMCs, obtained 0.8 years after starting antiretroviral therapy. These receptors all stem from a woman in her thirties with HIV.

The chain has TRBV30 and TRBJ1-3; D is possibly TRBD1 (5 bases). Trimming stripped 0 bases from V and 4 bases from J, with 13 bases between. The CDR3 has 15 residues. The germline V gene has CDR1 GTSNPN and CDR2 SVGIG (reference sequence). CDR3 in DNA: TGTGCCTGGAGTGTGGGGGGGAAACCCGGAAACACCATATATTTT. It encodes CAWSVGGKPGNTIYF.

V is TRBV19 and J is TRBJ1-1; possibly TRBD1 for D (6 bases). V was trimmed by 6 bases and J by 7 bases, leaving 15 bases between them. CDR1 and CDR2 from the germline V gene are LNHDA and SQIVND (reference sequence). The CDR3 totals 13 residues. CDR3 protein: CASSQGGPNEAFF. Here the CDR3 DNA reads TGTGCCAGTAGCCAAGGGGGGCCTAATGAAGCTTTCTTT.

CDR3 in DNA: TGTGCCACCGAGGACAACTATGGCTACACCTTC. Translated: CATEDNYGYTF. The chain carries TRBV6-1 and TRBJ1-2; D gene unclear. V was pared by 10 bases and J by 2 bases, with 8 bases between. The germline gives CDR1 MNHNS, CDR2 SASEGT. The CDR3 runs to 11 residues.

The chain uses TRBV4-2 and TRBJ2-7; 8 positions agree with TRBD2. This CDR3 comprises 16 residues. The germline V gene encodes CDR1 LGHNA and CDR2 YNFKEQ. V was clipped by 1 base and J by 0 bases; unmatched bases: 5. The CDR3 is CASSQVAGGSSYEQYF. Written as DNA, the CDR3 is TGTGCCAGCAGCCAAGTCGCGGGGGGTAGCTCCTACGAGCAGTACTTC.

V and J are TRBV5-8 and TRBJ1-2; 7 bases agree with TRBD1. The ends lost 4 bases at V and 3 bases at J; junction bases unmatched: 6. Germline CDR1 is SGHTS and CDR2 is YDEGEE. CDR3 size: 14 residues. The CDR3 DNA is TGTGCCAGCAGCCCAGGACAGGCGTACTATGGCTACACCTTC. This codes for CASSPGQAYYGYTF.

The chain has TRBV7-7 and TRBJ2-5; D is uncertain. Trimming cost V 2 bases and J 5 bases, with 12 bases left between them. The CDR3 covers 14 residues. CDR1 SSHAT and CDR2 FNYEAQ come from the germline V gene (reference sequence). CDR3 bases: TGTGCCAGCAGCTTAACCGGTGCCGGCGAGACCCAGTACTTC. This codes for CASSLTGAGETQYF.

This clone was seen just once. The V gene is TRBV6-1, the J gene TRBJ1-1; D call uncertain. Looked up from germline, CDR1 is MNHNS and CDR2 is SASEGT. Trimming shortened V by 2 bases and J by 7 bases, and 14 bases separated the two germline ends. This CDR3 is 14 amino acids long. The CDR3 nucleotides are TGTGCCAGCAGTGAAATTCCAGGACGAAGTGAAGCTTTCTTT. Its translation is CASSEIPGRSEAFF.

This clone was seen only once. The chain links TRBV9 to TRBJ2-5; 12 bases align to TRBD2. There are 16 residues in the CDR3. Germline V gives CDR1 SGDLS, CDR2 YYNGEE. With 0 bases clipped from V and 5 bases from J, the junction kept 5 bases outside the gene matches. CDR3 bases: TGTGCCAGCAGCGTAGGCCTAGCGGGGGGGCAGGAGACCCAGTACTTC. It codes for CASSVGLAGGQETQYF.

The chain employs TRBV19 and TRBJ1-5; D uncertain. Germline lookup yields CDR1 LNHDA and CDR2 SQIVND (reference sequence). V was pared by 4 bases and J by 0 bases, with 10 bases between. CDR3 size: 15 residues. The CDR3 DNA reads as TGTGCCAGTAGTACCGCACACCGTAGCAATCAGCCCCAGCATTTT. It encodes CASSTAHRSNQPQHF.